This entry concerns a single T cell receptor beta chain. Its antigen is not identified. An Oncomine TCR Beta short-read assay was used to sequence the DNA from cultured CD4+ T cells. After culture, CD4+ T cells served as the source for genomic DNA extraction. Each CDR3 protein is one row after TCRdb ran MiXCR on the PCR reads. The profile shows 8,000 to 10,000 distinct CDR3 sequences, 55% to 65% of them singletons. These data belong to a study of vaccination and CD4 T cells after COVID-19. At the level of the study: Convalescent participants consisted of six males and four females, two being Hispanic. Findings and limits, study-wide: The authors studied relatively few convalescent patients and analyzed no early post-infection timepoints.

CDR1 is SNHLY, CDR2 FYNNEI, per germline. V dropped 2 bases and J dropped 8 bases, with 9 bases sitting between them. The CDR3 covers 12 residues. Sample treatment: roughly ten-day PBMC culture with coronavirus spike peptide pools or control peptides (ViraFEST assay). The source material was CD4+ T cells from blood, cultured in vitro. This TCR came from a human donor who had recovered from COVID-19. J is TRBJ1-2 and V is TRBV2; D is perhaps TRBD1 (5 bases). Here the CDR3 reads CASSERGGGYTF. CDR3 coding DNA: TGTGCCAGCAGTGAAAGGGGCGGGGGCTACACCTTC.